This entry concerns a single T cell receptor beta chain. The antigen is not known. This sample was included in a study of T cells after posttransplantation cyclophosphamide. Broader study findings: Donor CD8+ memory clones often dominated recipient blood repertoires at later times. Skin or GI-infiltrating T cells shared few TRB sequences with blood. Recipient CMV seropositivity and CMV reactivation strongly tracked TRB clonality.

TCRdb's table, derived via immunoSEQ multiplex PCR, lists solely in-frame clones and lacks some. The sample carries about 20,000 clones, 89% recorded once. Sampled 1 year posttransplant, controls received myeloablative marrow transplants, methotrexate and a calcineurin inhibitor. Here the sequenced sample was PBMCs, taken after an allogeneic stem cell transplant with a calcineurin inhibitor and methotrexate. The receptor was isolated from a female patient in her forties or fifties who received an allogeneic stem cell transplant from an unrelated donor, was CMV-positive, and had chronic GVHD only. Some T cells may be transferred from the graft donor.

The CDR3, as DNA: TGTGCCAGCAGCTTAATGGGACAGCCTAATGAAAAACTGTTTTTT. Its translation: CASSLMGQPNEKLFF. The chain is built from TRBV7-2 and TRBJ1-4, with TRBD1 identical over 7 bases. V lost 2 bases, J lost 3 bases, and 3 bases stayed unmatched. Per germline, CDR1 SGHTA and CDR2 FQGNSA. The CDR3 totals 15 residues. Based on the CDR3 plus reference TRBV7-2 and TRBJ1-4, the full variable domain is GAGVSQSPSNKVTEKGKDVELRCDPISGHTALYWYRQSLGQGLEFLIYFQGNSAPDKSGLPSDRFSAERTGGSVSTLTIQRTQQEDSAVYLCASSLMGQPNEKLFFGSGTQLSVL.